The T cell receptor (beta chain) under discussion was sequenced for a study of cytomegalovirus exposure and HLA in healthy donors. Primers for the PCR totalled 60 Vbeta and 13 Jbeta. Using immunoSEQ multiplex PCR, the repertoire was profiled, and TCRdb retains in-frame clones only, with some absent. Here the sample spans around 200,000 clones, roughly 85% being singletons. Study-wide points: Reportedly, TCR beta sequences accurately predicted HLA-A and HLA-B alleles in most subjects. Researchers reported that a few CMV-associated chains were confirmed in vitro as CMV antigen-specific.

On this clone: What it recognizes is unknown.

Germline loops: CDR1 MDHEN, CDR2 SYDVKM. The CDR3 has 15 residues. The V segment lost 4 bases and the J segment 1 base; nucleotides outside the gene matches: 3. The chain couples TRBV28 to TRBJ2-2; 7 bases line up with TRBD2. The sequence derives from a woman in her forties or fifties in good health and CMV-seronegative. Sequenced input: PBMCs. The CDR3 sequence: CASSSASGNTGELFF. The CDR3 DNA sequence: TGTGCCAGCAGTTCGGCTAGCGGGAACACCGGGGAGCTGTTTTTT. Looking up the rest from reference TRBV28 and TRBJ2-2 gives the full variable domain: DVKVTQSSRYLVKRTGEKVFLECVQDMDHENMFWYRQDPGLGLRLIYFSYDVKMKEKGDIPEGYSVSREKKERFSLILESASTNQTSMYLCASSSASGNTGELFFGEGSRLTVL.